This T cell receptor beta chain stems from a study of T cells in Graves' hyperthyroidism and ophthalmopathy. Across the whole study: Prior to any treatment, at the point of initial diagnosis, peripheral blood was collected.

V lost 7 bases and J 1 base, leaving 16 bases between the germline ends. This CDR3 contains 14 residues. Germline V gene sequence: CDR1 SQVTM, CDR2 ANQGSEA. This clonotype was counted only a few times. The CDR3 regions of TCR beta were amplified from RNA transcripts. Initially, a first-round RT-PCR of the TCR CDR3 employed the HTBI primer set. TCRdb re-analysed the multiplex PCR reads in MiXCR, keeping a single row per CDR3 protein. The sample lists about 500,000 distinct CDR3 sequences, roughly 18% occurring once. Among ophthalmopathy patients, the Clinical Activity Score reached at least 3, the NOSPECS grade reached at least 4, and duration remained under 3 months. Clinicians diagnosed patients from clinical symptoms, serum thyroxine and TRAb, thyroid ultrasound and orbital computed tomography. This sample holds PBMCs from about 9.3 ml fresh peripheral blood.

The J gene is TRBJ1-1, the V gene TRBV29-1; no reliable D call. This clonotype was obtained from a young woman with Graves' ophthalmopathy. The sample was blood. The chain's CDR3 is CSARAAGSNTEAFF. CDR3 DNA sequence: TGCAGCGCCCGAGCCGCCGGATCGAACACTGAAGCTTTCTTT.